These 26 T cell receptor beta chains were all obtained from the same sample, sequenced in a study of read filtering for tumor transcriptome and immune sequencing. Molecular barcoded adaptors covering alpha/delta and beta/gamma chains were used on 400 ng RNA. Each CDR3 protein gets one entry after TCRdb re-called the reads with MiXCR. The sample has about 58,000 distinct CDR3 sequences, roughly an eighth seen once; the top ten hold 16%. The sequenced sample consisted of a population of CD138-negative cells sorted from bone marrow. Every receptor here comes from a donor aged 40 or over with multiple myeloma.

In this sample, this clonotype turned up a few times. A much larger clone differs from this one at a single base, so this may be a read error. This sequence joins TRBV9 and TRBJ2-7; no clear D gene. Germline V gives CDR1 SGDLS, CDR2 YYNGEE. Trimming took 4 bases from V and 1 from J, leaving 15 bases between them. The CDR3 spans 15 residues. CDR3 sequence (DNA): TGTGCCAGCAGCAAAACGACGGACCAATCCTACGAGCAGTACTTC. Translating gives CASSKTTDQSYEQYF.

This clonotype was seen at least ten times. This sequence joins TRBV7-9 and TRBJ2-7; D not certain. The length of the CDR3 is 14 residues. Germline CDR1 is SEHNR and CDR2 is FQNEAQ (reference sequence). Deletions cut 4 bases from V and 3 bases from J, with 13 bases between. The CDR3: CASSSRGRGYEQYF. The CDR3 nucleotides are TGTGCCAGCAGCTCCAGAGGCCGCGGCTACGAGCAGTACTTC.

The V call is TRBV18, the J call TRBJ1-1; no firm D call. Germline CDR1 is KGHSH and CDR2 is LQKENI. The CDR3 runs 16 residues. V was pared by 3 bases and J by 1 base, with 15 bases between. The CDR3 DNA is TGTGCCAGCTCACCGGCTATGGTGTCGTCGAACACTGAAGCTTTCTTT. This sequence encodes CASSPAMVSSNTEAFF.

This clonotype was observed many times. V gene TRBV7-2 combines with J gene TRBJ1-5; TRBD1 is a possible D gene (6 bases). Trimming pared 1 base from V and 5 bases from J, leaving 18 bases between. The CDR3 sequence is 17 residues long. Germline V gene sequence: CDR1 SGHTA, CDR2 FQGNSA. CDR3 DNA: TGTGCCAGCAGCTTAGATGGGGGCGCTCAGGCTGATCAGCCCCAGCATTTT. This sequence encodes CASSLDGGAQADQPQHF.

The rearrangement links TRBV11-2 to TRBJ1-2; D ambiguous. The CDR3 runs 14 residues. CDR1 is SGHAT and CDR2 is FQNNGV in the germline V gene. V shed 5 bases and J shed 2 bases, with 12 bases lying between them. The CDR3 bases are TGTGCCAGCAGCAATTTTCCCCAGAACTATGGCTACACCTTC. Protein sequence: CASSNFPQNYGYTF.

This clonotype was observed at least ten times. V gene TRBV5-1 combines with J gene TRBJ2-1, with unresolved D. Trimming removed 0 bases from V and 10 bases from J, with 11 bases in between. There are 13 residues in the CDR3. Germline V lookup: CDR1 SGHRS, CDR2 YFSETQ. The CDR3 region has the DNA TGCGCCAGCAGCTTGGGCACAGCCGCAGAGCAGTTCTTC. Translating gives CASSLGTAAEQFF. Full variable domain (missing parts from reference TRBV5-1 and TRBJ2-1): KAGVTQTPRYLIKTRGQQVTLSCSPISGHRSVSWYQQTPGQGLQFLFEYFSETQRNKGNFPGRFSGRQFSNSRSEMNVSTLELGDSALYLCASSLGTAAEQFFGPGTRLTVL.

This clonotype came up many times. The chain uses TRBV28 and TRBJ2-1; 7 nucleotides align to TRBD2. V dropped 7 bases and J dropped 9; count of bases not matched to a gene: 12. The CDR3 is 14 residues long. The germline V gene encodes CDR1 MDHEN and CDR2 SYDVKM. This CDR3 reads CASTLGRGMFEQFF. DNA for the CDR3: TGTGCCAGCACTCTAGGGCGGGGGATGTTTGAGCAGTTCTTC. The full variable domain, in which reference TRBV28 and TRBJ2-1 provide the parts outside the CDR3, is DVKVTQSSRYLVKRTGEKVFLECVQDMDHENMFWYRQDPGLGLRLIYFSYDVKMKEKGDIPEGYSVSREKKERFSLILESASTNQTSMYLCASTLGRGMFEQFFGPGTRLTVL.

Notes on this clonotype: A single base separates this from a much larger clone, so it may be a read error. This rearrangement joins TRBV5-1 to TRBJ2-1; 7 bases are shared with TRBD1. V lost 4 bases to trimming and J lost 5 bases; unmatched junction nucleotides: 6. The germline V gene encodes CDR1 SGHRS and CDR2 YFSETQ. The CDR3 contains 14 residues. In DNA, the CDR3 is TGCGCCAGCAGCCCTGGACAGGTCCACAATGAGCAGTTCTTC. Its translation: CASSPGQVHNEQFF. The full variable domain, rest sourced from reference TRBV5-1 and TRBJ2-1, is KAGVTQTPRYLIKTRGQQVTLSCSPISGHRSVSWYQQTPGQGLQFLFEYFSETQRNKGNFPGRFSGRQFSNSRSEMNVSTLELGDSALYLCASSPGQVHNEQFFGPGTRLTVL.

This clonotype was counted between two and nine times. This may be a read error: a much more frequent sequence differs by one nucleotide. The chain employs TRBV29-1 and TRBJ2-7, with D possibly TRBD1 on 6 matching bases. The germline V gene has CDR1 SQVTM and CDR2 ANQGSEA. The CDR3 consists of 13 residues. In nucleotides, the CDR3 is TGCGGCGTTGAAGCAGGGGCTCGGTACGAGCAGTACTTC. This gives the protein CGVEAGARYEQYF.

This clonotype appeared many times. The CDR3 reads CASSLRTVQETQYF. CDR3 sequence (DNA): TGTGCCAGCAGCCTCAGGACAGTTCAAGAGACCCAGTACTTC. This chain links TRBV3-1 with TRBJ2-5, with D possibly TRBD1 on 6 matching bases. CDR1 LGHDT and CDR2 YNNKEL come from the germline V gene (reference sequence). The CDR3 length is 14 residues. V was pared by 4 bases and J by 2 bases, with 11 bases between.

The chain carries TRBV7-9 and TRBJ1-6, with no clear D. The germline CDR1 and CDR2 sequences are SEHNR and FQNEAQ (reference sequence). The CDR3 extends over 13 amino acids. V was clipped by 1 base and J by 14 bases, with 12 bases between them. The CDR3 DNA follows: TGTGCCAGCAGCTTAGTAGAGGACCCCTCCCTCCACTTT. Translating it yields CASSLVEDPSLHF.

In the case of this clonotype: With a much larger clone just one base away, this may be a read error. The genes are TRBV4-1 and TRBJ1-5; D gene unclear. CDR1 MGHRA and CDR2 YSYEKL come from the germline V gene. The CDR3 contains 14 residues. The CDR3 DNA follows: TGCGCCAACAGCCAAGGAGTTAGCAATCAGCCCCAGCATTTT. Protein sequence: CANSQGVSNQPQHF.

This clonotype was seen many times. The genes are TRBV6-5 and TRBJ2-6, with 8 bases fitting TRBD1. Trimming removed 0 bases from V and 4 bases from J; junction bases left unmatched: 14. The CDR3 totals 20 residues. Looked up from germline, CDR1 is MNHEY and CDR2 is SVGAGI. The CDR3 DNA reads TGTGCCAGCAGTTACTCCGATTGGACAGGGCCGTGGGAGGGGGCCAACGTCCTGACTTTC. As protein: CASSYSDWTGPWEGANVLTF.

The table lists this clonotype with many counts. The chain joins TRBV18 to TRBJ2-3; maybe TRBD1 (6 bases). The CDR3 sequence is 15 residues long. The germline V and J ends were trimmed by 4 bases and 4 bases, with 15 bases remaining between them. Germline V gene data show CDR1 as KGHSH and CDR2 as LQKENI. CDR3 sequence (DNA): TGTGCCAGCTCACGTCTCGCAGGGGAAGCAGATACGCAGTATTTT. This sequence encodes CASSRLAGEADTQYF.

This clonotype has only a few counts. The rearrangement links TRBV12-3 or TRBV12-4 to TRBJ1-2; D is undetermined. There are 13 residues in the CDR3. The V and J ends lost 5 bases and 2 bases respectively, with 9 bases between them. CDR3 sequence: CASSPVLNYGYTF. Here the CDR3 DNA reads TGTGCCAGCAGTCCCGTCCTAAACTATGGCTACACCTTC.

This clonotype was recorded at least ten times. The rearrangement links TRBV20-1 to TRBJ2-7; maybe TRBD2 (6 bases). The CDR3 has 14 residues. CDR1 is DFQATT and CDR2 is SNEGSKA in the germline V gene (reference sequence). V was clipped by 3 bases and J by 2 bases, with 14 bases between them. The CDR3 sequence: CSASRGGATYEQYF. CDR3 sequence (DNA): TGCAGTGCTAGTAGAGGAGGGGCTACCTACGAGCAGTACTTC.

Ten or more counts support this clonotype. The J gene is TRBJ2-2, the V gene TRBV20-1, with 7 bases that match TRBD2. The CDR3 totals 14 residues. The junction had 5 bases not matched to a gene; V was cut back by 1 base and J by 6 bases. CDR1 is DFQATT and CDR2 is SNEGSKA in the germline V gene (reference sequence). The CDR3 DNA sequence: TGCAGTGCTAGAGGGGGGGGTCTAGCCGGGGAGCTGTTTTTT. It codes for CSARGGGLAGELFF.

In its sample, this clonotype was seen many times. CDR3 in DNA: TGTGCCAGCAGACCGGGACAGGGTACGGACGAGCAGTACTTC. It translates to CASRPGQGTDEQYF. The chain couples TRBV6-2 or TRBV6-3 to TRBJ2-7; 9 bases map to TRBD1. Germline CDR1 and CDR2: MNHEY and SVGEGT. The CDR3 is made up of 14 amino acids. The V and J ends lost 6 bases and 5 bases, in that order; junction bases with no gene match: 8.

This clonotype showed up many times. The chain recombines TRBV20-1 with TRBJ2-7; 14 positions match TRBD2. V trimming: 1 base; J trimming: 5 bases; junction bases outside the gene matches: 7. The germline gives CDR1 DFQATT, CDR2 SNEGSKA (reference sequence). This CDR3 comprises 16 residues. The CDR3 sequence is CSARGGLAGEGHEQYF. Here the CDR3 DNA reads TGCAGTGCTAGAGGGGGACTAGCGGGGGAGGGACACGAGCAGTACTTC.

Only a few counts were recorded for this clonotype. V and J are TRBV5-1 and TRBJ1-2; D uncertain. The CDR3 consists of 13 residues. Germline V CDR1 and CDR2: SGHRS, YFSETQ. V lost 1 base and J lost 6, with 10 bases in between. CDR3 residues: CASSLWQDHGYTF. CDR3 DNA: TGCGCCAGCAGCTTGTGGCAGGACCATGGCTACACCTTC. Combining the CDR3 with reference TRBV5-1 and TRBJ1-2 gives the whole variable domain KAGVTQTPRYLIKTRGQQVTLSCSPISGHRSVSWYQQTPGQGLQFLFEYFSETQRNKGNFPGRFSGRQFSNSRSEMNVSTLELGDSALYLCASSLWQDHGYTFGSGTRLTVV.

This clonotype was seen at least ten times. CDR3 nucleotides: TGTGCCAGCAGTCTAGAGACCGCTAAGTTCACCGGGGAGCTGTTTTTT. Protein product: CASSLETAKFTGELFF. The V call is TRBV6-1, the J call TRBJ2-2, with no clear D. The CDR3 is 16 residues long. V lost 5 bases and J lost 4, with 17 bases in between. Looked up from germline, CDR1 is MNHNS and CDR2 is SASEGT.

This clonotype was seen at least ten times. This sequence joins TRBV5-1 and TRBJ1-5; D is ambiguous. V was pared by 2 bases and J by 3 bases, with 6 bases between. The CDR3 consists of 13 residues. Germline V CDR1 and CDR2: SGHRS, YFSETQ. This CDR3 is CASSFGLNQPQHF. The CDR3, as DNA: TGCGCCAGCAGCTTTGGCCTCAATCAGCCCCAGCATTTT.

In its sample, this clonotype was seen many times. The chain is built from TRBV6-1 and TRBJ1-4; 7 bases agree with TRBD1. The CDR3 extends over 15 amino acids. Germline lookup yields CDR1 MNHNS and CDR2 SASEGT. J gave up 8 bases and V 5 bases, and 11 bases lay outside the gene matches. The CDR3 region has the DNA TGTGCCAGCAGTTTTTCCGGGACAGCGGGGGAAAAACTGTTTTTT. Translation gives CASSFSGTAGEKLFF.

Within the sample, this clonotype is medium-sized. The V call is TRBV5-1, the J call TRBJ1-1; TRBD1 is a possible D gene (6 bases). Trimming took 1 base from V and 4 from J, leaving 20 bases between them. The V gene's germline CDR1 is SGHRS and CDR2 YFSETQ. This CDR3 contains 17 residues. CDR3 DNA: TGCGCCAGCAGCTTGTTTATGGTGGGGGCTGGCAGCACTGAAGCTTTCTTT. It encodes CASSLFMVGAGSTEAFF. Complete variable domain (other parts from reference TRBV5-1 and TRBJ1-1): KAGVTQTPRYLIKTRGQQVTLSCSPISGHRSVSWYQQTPGQGLQFLFEYFSETQRNKGNFPGRFSGRQFSNSRSEMNVSTLELGDSALYLCASSLFMVGAGSTEAFFGQGTRLTVV.

This sequence joins TRBV6-5 and TRBJ2-5; the match to TRBD2 covers 7 bases. The CDR3 runs to 14 residues. The V and J ends lost 5 bases and 7 bases, in that order; junction bases with no gene match: 10. Germline loops: CDR1 MNHEY, CDR2 SVGAGI. DNA for the CDR3: TGTGCCAGCAGTATCCAGCGGGGTGGAAGGACCCAGTACTTC. Protein sequence: CASSIQRGGRTQYF.

This clonotype was counted many times. The chain recombines TRBV3-1 with TRBJ2-4; no clear D gene. This CDR3 comprises 14 residues. V was clipped by 0 bases and J by 5 bases, with 8 bases between them. Germline loops: CDR1 LGHDT, CDR2 YNNKEL (reference sequence). CDR3 coding DNA: TGTGCCAGCAGCCAAGAGTATCCAGAAAACATTCAGTACTTC. Its protein is CASSQEYPENIQYF.